This TCR beta chain was obtained from a study of Graves' ophthalmopathy and Graves' hyperthyroidism. This clonotype was recorded many times. Germline assignment: CDR1 SQVTM and CDR2 ANQGSEA. The V and J ends lost 2 bases and 0 bases respectively, with 8 bases between them. The CDR3 contains 13 residues. Amplification from RNA transcripts yielded the TCR beta CDR3 regions. Second-round multiplex PCR followed a first-round RT-PCR using HTBI primers. TCRdb reprocessed the multiplex PCR reads via MiXCR and lists one record per CDR3 protein. This table holds about 620,000 distinct CDR3 sequences, over 20% found once.

The chain links TRBV29-1 to TRBJ2-7; D unclear. Source material: peripheral blood. The clonotype was recovered from a woman aged 18-35 years with stable Graves' hyperthyroidism. Some clones in this sample may be carry-over from other donors' samples. CDR3 region: CSVESDYSYEQYF. The CDR3 nucleotides are TGCAGCGTTGAAAGCGATTACTCCTACGAGCAGTACTTC.